The rows below give T cell receptor beta chains drawn from one sample of a study of T cell responses to AZD1222 COVID-19 vaccine. Profiled with immunoSEQ multiplex PCR; TCRdb holds only in-frame clones, not every one. The sample records about 120,000 clones, roughly 92% being singletons. The sequences come from peripheral blood, collected on day 0 of AZD1222 vaccination. These receptor sequences come from an adult in good health. The CDR3 runs from the conserved cysteine through the conserved F or W. A D gene is named only where the DNA matches it firmly. The size entry is marked missing in some rows and otherwise reads once, few, many or a size class.

J gene | clone size | V gene | D gene | CDR3 protein | CDR3 DNA
TRBJ1-5 | . | TRBV9 | . | CASSPRQLHTSNQPQHF | TGTGCCAGCAGCCCGAGACAGCTACACACTAGCAATCAGCCCCAGCATTTT
TRBJ1-1 | . | TRBV6-2/TRBV6-3 | . | CASSYSRGGIATEAFF | TGTGCCAGCAGTTACTCGAGAGGGGGTATAGCCACTGAAGCTTTCTTT
TRBJ1-5 | once | TRBV4-1 | . | CASSQSDAGDQPQHF | TGCGCCAGCAGCCAATCTGACGCTGGCGATCAGCCCCAGCATTTT
TRBJ1-4 | . | TRBV14 | . | CASSQPSRTAYEKLFF | TGTGCCAGCAGCCAACCTTCCCGGACAGCTTATGAAAAACTGTTTTTT
TRBJ2-5 | . | TRBV19 | TRBD1 | CASSIGDSLRETQYF | TGTGCCAGTAGTATAGGGGACAGTCTCCGGGAGACCCAGTACTTC
TRBJ1-2 | . | TRBV30 | . | CAWRGRTYTNYGYTF | TGTGCCTGGAGGGGGAGGACCTATACGAACTATGGCTACACCTTC
TRBJ2-1 | . | TRBV13 | . | CASSARGDEQFF | TGTGCCAGCAGCGCCAGGGGGGATGAGCAGTTCTTC
TRBJ1-5 | . | TRBV6-5 | . | CATVPVTNQPQHF | TGTGCCACCGTTCCGGTCACAAATCAGCCCCAGCATTTT
TRBJ1-1 | . | TRBV6-5 | . | CASSYSRGMNTEAFF | TGTGCCAGCAGTTACTCGAGGGGAATGAACACTGAAGCTTTCTTT
TRBJ1-4 | . | TRBV12-5 | . | CASGTYRATNEKLFF | TGTGCTAGTGGTACCTACAGGGCAACTAATGAAAAACTGTTTTTT
TRBJ2-4 | . | TRBV27 | . | CASSPWGPPIAKNIQYF | TGTGCCAGCAGTCCATGGGGACCTCCCATAGCCAAAAACATTCAGTACTTC
TRBJ1-2 | . | TRBV11-2 | . | CASRESGAYNYGYTF | TGTGCCAGCAGGGAATCCGGGGCATATAACTATGGCTACACCTTC
TRBJ2-7 | . | TRBV11-1 | TRBD2 | CASSSYTSGGDYEQYF | TGTGCCAGCAGCTCGTATACTAGCGGGGGAGACTACGAGCAGTACTTC
TRBJ2-3 | . | TRBV20-1 | . | CSASRGVTTDTQYF | TGCAGTGCTAGTAGGGGGGTTACCACAGATACGCAGTATTTT
TRBJ1-2 | . | TRBV6-5 | . | CASRGNYGYTF | TGTGCCAGTAGGGGGAACTATGGCTACACCTTC
TRBJ2-2 | . | TRBV5-6 | . | CASSLEAGSYTGELFF | TGTGCCAGCAGCTTGGAGGCAGGGTCGTACACCGGGGAGCTGTTTTTT
TRBJ1-3 | once | TRBV4-1 | TRBD1 | CASSQDTGVSGNTIYF | TGCGCCAGCAGCCAAGATACAGGGGTGTCTGGAAACACCATATATTTT
TRBJ2-2 | . | TRBV9 | . | CASSVEGQFFNTGELFF | TGTGCCAGCAGCGTGGAGGGACAGTTTTTTAACACCGGGGAGCTGTTTTTT
TRBJ1-2 | . | TRBV6-4 | . | CASSDSRFQGNYGYTF | TGTGCCAGCAGTGACTCGAGGTTCCAGGGGAACTATGGCTACACCTTC
TRBJ2-1 | . | TRBV15 | . | CATSTQWGGPGNEQFF | TGTGCCACCAGCACCCAGTGGGGGGGGCCGGGTAATGAGCAGTTCTTC
TRBJ2-3 | . | TRBV29-1 | . | CSVETGSPQYF | TGCAGCGTGGAAACAGGGTCGCCGCAGTATTTT
TRBJ2-3 | . | TRBV6-5 | . | CASTDWGSDTQYF | TGTGCCAGCACCGACTGGGGCTCAGATACGCAGTATTTT
TRBJ1-1 | . | TRBV5-7 | . | CASSLVEATNTEAFF | TGTGCCAGCAGCTTGGTTGAAGCCACGAACACTGAAGCTTTCTTT
TRBJ2-5 | . | TRBV27 | TRBD1 | CASKPGQVRETQYF | TGTGCCAGCAAACCGGGACAGGTACGAGAGACCCAGTACTTC
TRBJ1-1 | . | TRBV16 | TRBD1 | CASRPTGDGRNTEAFF | TGTGCCAGCAGACCGACAGGGGACGGGCGGAACACTGAAGCTTTCTTT
TRBJ1-1 | . | TRBV25-1 | TRBD1 | CASSDWGQGANPNTEAFF | TGTGCCAGCAGTGACTGGGGACAGGGGGCCAACCCGAACACTGAAGCTTTCTTT
TRBJ1-4 | once | TRBV9 | . | CASSGSIATNEKLFF | TGTGCCAGCAGCGGCTCTATTGCAACTAATGAAAAACTGTTTTTT
TRBJ2-1 | . | TRBV28 | . | CASLNGGPFYNEQFF | TGTGCCAGCCTCAACGGGGGGCCTTTCTACAATGAGCAGTTCTTC
TRBJ2-5 | . | TRBV18 | TRBD1 | CASSQSTGTETQYF | TGTGCCAGCTCACAATCGACAGGGACAGAGACCCAGTACTTC
TRBJ2-7 | . | TRBV30 | TRBD2 | CAWSGTSGFYEQYF | TGTGCCTGGAGTGGGACTAGCGGGTTCTACGAGCAGTACTTC
TRBJ1-1 | . | TRBV12-3/TRBV12-4 | TRBD1 | CASSFTGTGEAFF | TGTGCCAGCAGCTTTACCGGGACAGGGGAAGCTTTCTTT
TRBJ2-1 | . | TRBV27 | . | CASSLGAEQFF | TGTGCCAGCAGTTTAGGGGCTGAGCAGTTCTTC
TRBJ1-4 | . | TRBV7-9 | . | CASSLRDNNEKLFF | TGTGCCAGCAGCTTAAGGGACAACAATGAAAAACTGTTTTTT
TRBJ1-3 | . | TRBV30 | . | CACKDRSSGNTIYF | TGTGCCTGCAAAGACAGGAGCTCTGGAAACACCATATATTTT
TRBJ1-6 | once | TRBV21-1 | . | CASSNQLAGGSYNSPLHF | TGTGCCAGCAGCAATCAGTTGGCAGGGGGCTCCTATAATTCACCCCTCCACTTT
TRBJ2-3 | . | TRBV27 | . | CASSSLSETGPDTQYF | TGTGCCAGCAGTTCCCTCTCAGAAACGGGACCAGATACGCAGTATTTT
TRBJ2-7 | . | TRBV5-6 | TRBD1 | CASSFLTRQGSYEQYF | TGTGCCAGCAGCTTTCTGACAAGACAGGGGAGCTACGAGCAGTACTTC
TRBJ1-3 | few | TRBV7-2 | TRBD1 | CASSLVWTGGSGNTIYF | TGTGCCAGCAGCTTAGTGTGGACAGGAGGCTCTGGAAACACCATATATTTT
TRBJ2-7 | . | TRBV5-4 | . | CASSRRSAEQYF | TGTGCCAGCAGCCGTCGCAGCGCCGAGCAGTACTTC
TRBJ2-3 | . | TRBV10-1 | . | CASIEGGDTQYF | TGCGCCAGCATTGAGGGGGGGGATACGCAGTATTTT
TRBJ1-5 | . | TRBV5-4 | . | CASSGGTEYSSSNQPQHF | TGTGCCAGCAGCGGCGGGACGGAATATAGTTCTAGCAATCAGCCCCAGCATTTT
TRBJ1-2 | . | TRBV5-1 | . | CASSPGPGAGYGYTF | TGCGCCAGCAGCCCCGGCCCAGGGGCGGGCTATGGCTACACCTTC
TRBJ1-6 | once | TRBV6-5 | TRBD1 | CATRDSVNSPLHF | TGTGCCACCCGGGACAGCGTTAATTCACCCCTCCACTTT
TRBJ2-1 | . | TRBV6-5 | . | CAGNRAFRDEQFF | TGTGCCGGCAACAGGGCCTTTAGAGATGAGCAGTTCTTC
TRBJ1-3 | . | TRBV7-2 | . | CASSHPEDSRSGNTIYF | TGTGCCAGCAGCCACCCCGAGGACAGCCGATCCGGAAACACCATATATTTT
TRBJ2-7 | . | TRBV18 | . | CASSPVKGGLAYEQYF | TGTGCCAGCTCACCAGTCAAGGGGGGGCTTGCCTACGAGCAGTACTTC
TRBJ1-2 | . | TRBV30 | . | CAWRAASYGYTF | TGTGCCTGGAGGGCTGCCTCCTATGGCTACACCTTC
TRBJ1-1 | . | TRBV27 | . | CASSLQAVGVEAFF | TGTGCCAGCAGTTTACAGGCTGTCGGGGTGGAAGCTTTCTTT
TRBJ1-5 | . | TRBV19 | . | CASTGGQRSNQPQHF | TGTGCCAGTACGGGGGGCCAGAGAAGCAATCAGCCCCAGCATTTT
TRBJ2-7 | . | TRBV6-6 | TRBD2 | CASTSSGGGSYEQYF | TGTGCCAGCACGAGCAGCGGGGGGGGATCCTACGAGCAGTACTTC
TRBJ1-6 | . | TRBV7-2 | . | CASSLVSNSYNSPLHF | TGTGCCAGCAGCTTAGTTTCCAACAGCTATAATTCACCCCTCCACTTT
TRBJ1-1 | . | TRBV5-1 | TRBD1 | CASSWRTGPNTEAFF | TGCGCCAGCAGCTGGCGGACAGGGCCGAACACTGAAGCTTTCTTT
TRBJ1-2 | . | TRBV25-1 | TRBD1 | CASSESDRANYGYTF | TGTGCCAGCAGTGAATCTGACAGGGCTAACTATGGCTACACCTTC
TRBJ1-5 | . | TRBV5-6 | . | CASSRDGSNQPQHF | TGTGCCAGCAGCAGGGACGGAAGCAATCAGCCCCAGCATTTT
TRBJ1-5 | . | TRBV3-1/TRBV3-2 | . | CASSQERLNRNQPQHF | TGTGCCAGCAGCCAAGAGCGACTGAACCGCAATCAGCCCCAGCATTTT